The 15 T cell receptor delta chains below come from one sample, sequenced in a study of γδ T cells in repeated Plasmodium falciparum infection. Vgamma9/Vdelta2+ and Vdelta2-negative gammadelta T cells were flow-sorted from PBMC for bulk sequencing. TCRdb called clones from the multiplex PCR reads again using CATT. The sample includes 85,000 to 90,000 delta-chain clones, around 1.4% of them seen just once. The sample comprised gamma-delta T cells from blood. These receptors were obtained from a pool of human donors (malaria-infected and uninfected, not separated).

This clone turned up a few times. TCRdb's listed protein matches a much larger clone and diverges from this DNA's translation at residue 5, likely through a read error; the protein shown comes from the DNA. The chain carries TRDV1 and TRDJ1, with no clear D. V lost 3 bases and J lost 0, with 11 bases in between. The CDR3 spans 15 residues. From germline, CDR1 is TSWWSYY and CDR2 QGS. CDR3 protein: CALGERRTYTDKLIF. CDR3 nucleotides: TGTGCTCTTGGGGAGCGAAGGACGTACACCGATAAACTCATCTTT.

This clone showed up just a few times. This DNA translates differently at residue 4 from the TCRdb protein, which is that of a much larger clone; a read error is likely, and the protein shown is the DNA's own translation. This rearrangement joins TRDV1 to TRDJ1; TRDD3 matches 10 bases. TCRdb does not report a J gene; here it was assigned by matching the DNA to germline references. Germline CDR1 and CDR2: TSWWSYY and QGS. The CDR3 is made up of 25 amino acids. CDR3 protein: CALEEPRTYQNWGMPRWTYTDKLIF. CDR3 nucleotide sequence: TGTGCTCTTGAGGAACCTAGGACCTACCAGAACTGGGGGATGCCTCGGTGGACATACACCGATAAACTCATCTTT.

On this clone itself: This DNA's translation differs at residue 7 from TCRdb's protein, which comes from a much larger clone; a read error is likely, and the protein shown is translated from the DNA. The chain is built from TRDV3 and TRDJ1; D call uncertain. No J gene is reported in TCRdb; it was inferred here by comparing the DNA with germline. The germline V and J ends were trimmed by 2 bases and 1 base, with 17 bases remaining between them. This CDR3 contains 15 residues. Germline V gives CDR1 TVYSNPD, CDR2 GDNSRS (reference sequence). In DNA form, the CDR3 reads TGTGCCTTTTACACGGACGGGAATGGCACCGATAAACTCATCTTT. Translated, it gives CAFYTDGNGTDKLIF.

Notes on this clone: The TCRdb record carries a much larger clone's protein, which differs from this DNA's translation at residue 11; a read error is the likely cause, and the protein listed here is the DNA translation. In DNA form, the CDR3 reads TGTGCCTGTGACACGATACTTGGAATCACCAATAAACTCATCTTT. As protein: CACDTILGITNKLIF. The V and J genes are TRDV2 and TRDJ1; D perhaps matches TRDD3 (5 bases). TCRdb does not report a J gene; here it was assigned by matching the DNA to germline references. The CDR3 is 15 amino acids. Germline lookup yields CDR1 GEAIGNYY and CDR2 EKD.

This clone was detected ten times or more. The chain uses TRDV2 and TRDJ1; 8 bases are a match to TRDD3. There are 17 residues in the CDR3. V lost 3 bases, J lost 0 bases, and 11 bases stayed unmatched. CDR1 GEAIGNYY and CDR2 EKD come from the germline V gene. The CDR3 protein is CACDVLNGGSYTDKLIF. The CDR3 DNA reads TGTGCCTGTGACGTCCTTAATGGGGGATCCTACACCGATAAACTCATCTTT.

About this clone: A much larger clone differs by one base, so this may be a read error. The CDR3 is CALGELDLLFGDTVTNKLIF. CDR3 nucleotides: TGTGCTCTTGGGGAACTAGACCTCCTCTTCGGGGATACCGTCACCAATAAACTCATCTTT. V is TRDV1 and J is TRDJ1; 8 bases map to TRDD3. TCRdb records no J gene; here it was assigned by comparing the DNA to germline. The CDR3 is 20 residues long. Germline values: CDR1 TSWWSYY, CDR2 QGS.

Note on this clone: The protein recorded in TCRdb matches a much larger clone and deviates from this DNA's translation at residue 5, suggesting a read error; the protein here is obtained by translating the DNA. The chain has TRDV2 and TRDJ1; 8 bases are shared with TRDD3. TCRdb leaves out the J gene; it was filled in here by matching the DNA to germline. Germline assignment: CDR1 GEAIGNYY and CDR2 EKD. The CDR3 is 20 residues long. J gave up 0 bases and V 2 bases, and 19 bases lay outside the gene matches. The CDR3 region is CACDIIRVMGDAIYTDKLIF. The CDR3 region has the DNA TGTGCCTGTGACATCATACGGGTTATGGGGGATGCAATTTACACCGATAAACTCATCTTT.

On this clone itself: The TCRdb record carries a much larger clone's protein, which differs from this DNA's translation at residue 5; a read error is the likely cause, and the protein listed here is the DNA translation. CDR3 sequence (DNA): TGTGCCTGTGACAGCTACTGGGGGATTTACACCGATAAACTCATCTTT. This gives the protein CACDSYWGIYTDKLIF. The chain uses TRDV2 and TRDJ1; 10 bases align to TRDD3. Because TCRdb records no J gene, it was assigned here through a match of the DNA to germline. V shed 2 bases and J 0 bases; nucleotides not matched to a gene: 5. CDR1 and CDR2 (germline): GEAIGNYY, EKD. This CDR3 is 16 amino acids long.

This clone has only a few counts. A far larger clone lies a single base away; this is likely a read error. The sample contains more than one DNA sequence encoding this CDR3. The chain joins TRDV1 to TRDJ1, with D perhaps matching TRDD2 or TRDD3 (5 bases each). Germline V lookup: CDR1 TSWWSYY, CDR2 QGS. The CDR3 is 21 residues long. The CDR3 region has the DNA TGTGCTCTTGGGGAACTGGGCCTCCTCCTTCTTACGGGGAGGTACACCGATAAGCTCATCTTT. It codes for CALGELGLLLLTGRYTDKLIF.

This clone showed up just a few times. Possible read error: a much larger clone is one base away. The chain uses TRDV1 and TRDJ1, with D possibly being TRDD3 (5 bases). This CDR3 is built from 13 residues. The germline CDR1 and CDR2 sequences are TSWWSYY and QGS. V shed 2 bases and J shed 9 bases, with 13 bases lying between them. The CDR3 here is CALGEVLVDELIF. CDR3 nucleotides: TGTGCTCTTGGGGAAGTACTGGTGGATGAACTCATCTTT.

This clone was counted a few times. The likely explanation is a read error, given a far larger clone one base away. Other DNA sequences in the same sample also yield this CDR3. The chain combines TRDV1 with TRDJ2; D gene uncertain. Germline V lookup: CDR1 TSWWSYY, CDR2 QGS. Trimming removed 9 bases at V and 7 bases at J, with 18 bases between. This CDR3 has 14 residues. Here the CDR3 reads CALGGSGPIAQLFF. The CDR3, as DNA: TGTGCTCTAGGTGGCTCCGGACCGATAGCACAACTCTTCTTT.

This clone was seen repeatedly, ten times or more. The chain is built from TRDV1 and TRDJ1; TRDD3 aligns across 12 bases. TCRdb carries no J gene annotation; the J gene was assigned here by matching the DNA with germline. CDR1 is TSWWSYY and CDR2 is QGS in the germline V gene. This CDR3 has 19 amino acids. Trimming removed 0 bases from V and 0 bases from J; junction bases left unmatched: 8. The CDR3 nucleotides are TGTGCTCTTGGGGAACTAGCACACTGGGGGATACCTAACACCGATAAACTCATCTTT. It codes for CALGELAHWGIPNTDKLIF.

In this sample, this clone turned up many times. This chain joins TRDV1 and TRDJ1; 9 bases align to TRDD2. The junction had 20 bases not matched to a gene; V was cut back by 3 bases and J by 0 bases. The CDR3 is made up of 21 amino acids. Germline V gene sequence: CDR1 TSWWSYY, CDR2 QGS. Written as DNA, the CDR3 is TGTGCTCTTGGGGAGGGCCTTCCTACGCATGCCTCTGGCCCGTACACCGATAAACTCATCTTT. Translating gives CALGEGLPTHASGPYTDKLIF.

CDR3 nucleotide sequence: TGTGCTCTTGGGGCGCACCTCCCGCCAATACTGGGGGATACGGCCGATAAACTCATCTTT. The encoded protein is CALGAHLPPILGDTADKLIF. The chain combines TRDV1 with TRDJ1, with 13 bases identical to TRDD3. TCRdb does not report a J gene; here it was assigned by matching the DNA to germline references. Germline trimming cut 4 bases from V and 3 bases from J; bases unmatched to any gene: 17. Per the germline V gene, CDR1 is TSWWSYY and CDR2 is QGS. There are 20 residues in the CDR3.

This clone has just a few counts. Since a far larger clone is one base different, this is likely a read error. The chain is built from TRDV1 and TRDJ1, with D tentatively TRDD3 (5 bases). Since TCRdb gives no J gene, matching the DNA to germline was used here to assign it. The germline V gene encodes CDR1 TSWWSYY and CDR2 QGS. V lost 0 bases and J lost 7, with 15 bases in between. This CDR3 comprises 15 residues. The CDR3, as DNA: TGTGCTCTTGGGGAACTGAGCCTCTATTGGGGTAAACTCATCTTT. This encodes CALGELSLYWGKLIF.